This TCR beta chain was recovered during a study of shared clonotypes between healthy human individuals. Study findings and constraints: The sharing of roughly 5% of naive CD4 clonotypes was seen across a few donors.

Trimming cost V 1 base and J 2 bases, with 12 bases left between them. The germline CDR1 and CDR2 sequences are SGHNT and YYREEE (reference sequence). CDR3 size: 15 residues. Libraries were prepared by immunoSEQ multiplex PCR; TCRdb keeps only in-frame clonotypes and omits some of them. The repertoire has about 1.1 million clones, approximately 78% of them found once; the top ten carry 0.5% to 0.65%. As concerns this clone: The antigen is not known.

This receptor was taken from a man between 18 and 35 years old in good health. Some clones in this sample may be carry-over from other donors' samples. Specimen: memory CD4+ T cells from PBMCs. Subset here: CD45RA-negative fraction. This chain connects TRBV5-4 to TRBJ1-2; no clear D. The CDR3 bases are TGTGCCAGCAGCTTGTTTCTCCAAATCAACTATGGCTACACCTTC. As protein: CASSLFLQINYGYTF.